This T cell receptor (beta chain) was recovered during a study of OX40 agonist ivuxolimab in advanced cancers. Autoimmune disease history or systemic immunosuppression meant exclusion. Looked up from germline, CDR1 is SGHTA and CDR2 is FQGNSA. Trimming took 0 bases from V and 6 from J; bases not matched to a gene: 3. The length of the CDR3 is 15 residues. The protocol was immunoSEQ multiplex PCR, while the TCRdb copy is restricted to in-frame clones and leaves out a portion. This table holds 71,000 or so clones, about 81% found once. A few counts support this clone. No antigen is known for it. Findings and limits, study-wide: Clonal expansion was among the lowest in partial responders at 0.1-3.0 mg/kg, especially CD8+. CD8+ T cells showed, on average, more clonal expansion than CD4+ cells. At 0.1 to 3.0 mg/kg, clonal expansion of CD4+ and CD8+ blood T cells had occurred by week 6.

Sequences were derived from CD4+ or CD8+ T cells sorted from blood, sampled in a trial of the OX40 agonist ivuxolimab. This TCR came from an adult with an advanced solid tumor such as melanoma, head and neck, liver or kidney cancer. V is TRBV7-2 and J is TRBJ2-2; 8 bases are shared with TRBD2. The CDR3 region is CASSLASGVPGELFF. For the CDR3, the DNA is TGTGCCAGCAGCTTAGCTAGCGGGGTACCCGGGGAGCTGTTTTTT.